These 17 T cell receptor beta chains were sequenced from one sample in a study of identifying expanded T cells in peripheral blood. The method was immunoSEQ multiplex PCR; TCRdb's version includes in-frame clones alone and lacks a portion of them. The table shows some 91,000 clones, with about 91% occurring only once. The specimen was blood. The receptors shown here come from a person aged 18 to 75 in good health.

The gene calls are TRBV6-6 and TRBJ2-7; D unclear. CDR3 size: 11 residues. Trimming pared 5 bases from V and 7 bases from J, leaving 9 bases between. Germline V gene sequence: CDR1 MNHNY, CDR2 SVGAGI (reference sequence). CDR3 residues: CASSPGQEQYF. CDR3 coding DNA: TGTGCCAGCAGTCCCGGGCAGGAGCAGTACTTC.

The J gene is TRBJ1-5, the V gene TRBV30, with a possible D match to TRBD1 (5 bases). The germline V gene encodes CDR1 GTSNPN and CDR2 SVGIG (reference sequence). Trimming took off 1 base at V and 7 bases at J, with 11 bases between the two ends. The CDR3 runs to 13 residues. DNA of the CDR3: TGTGCCTGGAGTGGGGGGAATGAGCAGCCCCAGCATTTT. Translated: CAWSGGNEQPQHF. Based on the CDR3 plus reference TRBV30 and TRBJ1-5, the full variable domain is SQTIHQWPATLVQPVGSPLSLECTVEGTSNPNLYWYRQAAGRGLQLLFYSVGIGQISSEVPQNLSASRPQDRQFILSSKKLLLSDSGFYLCAWSGGNEQPQHFGDGTRLSIL.

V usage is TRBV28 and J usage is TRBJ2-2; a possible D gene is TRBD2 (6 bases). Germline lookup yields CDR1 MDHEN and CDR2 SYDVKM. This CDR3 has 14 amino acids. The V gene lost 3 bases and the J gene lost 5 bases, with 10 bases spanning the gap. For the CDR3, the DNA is TGTGCCAGCAGTTTCTTTAGCGGTACCGGGGAGCTGTTTTTT. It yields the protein CASSFFSGTGELFF.

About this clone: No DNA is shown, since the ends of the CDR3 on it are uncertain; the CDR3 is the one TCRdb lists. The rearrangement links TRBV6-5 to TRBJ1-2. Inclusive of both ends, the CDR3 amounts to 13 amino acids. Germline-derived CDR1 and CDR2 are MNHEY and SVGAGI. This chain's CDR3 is CASSTSGIYGYTF.

CDR3 DNA: TGTGCCAGCTCACCCCGGGACAGCTACGAGCAGTACTTC. This sequence encodes CASSPRDSYEQYF. This rearrangement joins TRBV18 to TRBJ2-7, with TRBD1 identical over 7 bases. The CDR3 is made up of 13 amino acids. Losses at the gene ends were 3 bases for V and 3 bases for J; bases not matched to a gene: 2. Germline CDR1 is KGHSH and CDR2 is LQKENI. Filled out from reference TRBV18 and TRBJ2-7, the complete variable domain reads NAGVMQNPRHLVRRRGQEARLRCSPMKGHSHVYWYRQLPEEGLKFMVYLQKENIIDESGMPKERFSAEFPKEGPSILRIQQVVRGDSAAYFCASSPRDSYEQYFGPGTRLTVT.

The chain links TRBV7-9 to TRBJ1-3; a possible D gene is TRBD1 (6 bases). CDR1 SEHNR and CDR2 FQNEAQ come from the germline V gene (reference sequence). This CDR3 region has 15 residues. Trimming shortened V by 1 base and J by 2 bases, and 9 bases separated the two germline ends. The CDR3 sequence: CASSLVQGAGNTIYF. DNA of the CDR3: TGTGCCAGCAGCTTAGTACAGGGCGCTGGAAACACCATATATTTT. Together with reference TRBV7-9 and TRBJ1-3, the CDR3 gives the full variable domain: DTGVSQNPRHKITKRGQNVTFRCDPISEHNRLYWYRQTLGQGPEFLTYFQNEAQLEKSRLLSDRFSAERPKGSFSTLEIQRTEQGDSAMYLCASSLVQGAGNTIYFGEGSWLTVV.

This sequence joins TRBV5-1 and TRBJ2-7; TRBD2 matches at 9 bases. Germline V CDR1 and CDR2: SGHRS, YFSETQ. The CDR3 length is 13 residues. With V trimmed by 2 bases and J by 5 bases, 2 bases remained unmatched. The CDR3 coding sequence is TGCGCCAGCAGCTTCGGGACTAGCAACGAGCAGTACTTC. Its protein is CASSFGTSNEQYF.

The CDR3 region is CASSVATGTGLAGDRSEQYF. CDR3 nucleotide sequence: TGTGCCAGCAGCGTAGCTACTGGGACGGGACTAGCGGGAGATAGGTCCGAGCAGTACTTC. V gene TRBV9 combines with J gene TRBJ2-7, with TRBD2 identical over 14 bases. The germline V gene has CDR1 SGDLS and CDR2 YYNGEE. The CDR3 sequence is 20 residues long. V shed 0 bases, J shed 6 bases, and the junction held 17 bases outside the gene matches.

CDR3 coding DNA: TGCGCCAGCCCCCCAACGGGGACAGCTAATGAAAAACTGTTTTTT. Translated: CASPPTGTANEKLFF. The V and J genes are TRBV5-1 and TRBJ1-4; 7 bases match TRBD1. This CDR3 spans 15 amino acids. V lost 7 bases and J lost 3; bases outside the gene matches: 9. CDR1 SGHRS and CDR2 YFSETQ come from the germline V gene. The full variable domain, rest sourced from reference TRBV5-1 and TRBJ1-4, is KAGVTQTPRYLIKTRGQQVTLSCSPISGHRSVSWYQQTPGQGLQFLFEYFSETQRNKGNFPGRFSGRQFSNSRSEMNVSTLELGDSALYLCASPPTGTANEKLFFGSGTQLSVL.

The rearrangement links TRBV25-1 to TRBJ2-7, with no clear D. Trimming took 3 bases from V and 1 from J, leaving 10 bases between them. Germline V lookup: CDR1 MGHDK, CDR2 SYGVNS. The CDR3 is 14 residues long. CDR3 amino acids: CASSDLHLSYEQYF. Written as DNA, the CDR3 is TGTGCCAGCAGTGACCTACACCTTTCCTACGAGCAGTACTTC.

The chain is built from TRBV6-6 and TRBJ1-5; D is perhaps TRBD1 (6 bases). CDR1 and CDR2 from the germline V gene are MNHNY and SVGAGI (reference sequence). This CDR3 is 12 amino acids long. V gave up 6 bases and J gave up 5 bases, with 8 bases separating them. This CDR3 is CASSQGYQPQHF. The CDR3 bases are TGTGCCAGCAGCCAGGGGTATCAGCCCCAGCATTTT.

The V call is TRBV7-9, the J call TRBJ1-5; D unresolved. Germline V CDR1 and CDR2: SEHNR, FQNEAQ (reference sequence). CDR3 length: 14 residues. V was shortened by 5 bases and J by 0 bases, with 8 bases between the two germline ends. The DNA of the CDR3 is TGTGCCAGCAGCGAGTTTGATAGCAATCAGCCCCAGCATTTT. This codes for CASSEFDSNQPQHF.

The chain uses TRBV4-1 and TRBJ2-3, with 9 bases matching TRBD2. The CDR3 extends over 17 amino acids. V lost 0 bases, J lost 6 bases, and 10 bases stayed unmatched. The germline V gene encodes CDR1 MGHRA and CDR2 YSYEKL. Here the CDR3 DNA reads TGCGCCAGCAGCCAAGATAACGGCGGGGGGGGTAGGGATACGCAGTATTTT. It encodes CASSQDNGGGGRDTQYF.

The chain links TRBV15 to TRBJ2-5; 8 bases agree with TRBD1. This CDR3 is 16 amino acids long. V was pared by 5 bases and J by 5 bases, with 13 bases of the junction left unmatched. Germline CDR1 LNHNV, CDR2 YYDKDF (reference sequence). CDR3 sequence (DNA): TGTGCCACCAGCTCCTTTACACAGGGGGTAGGCGAGACCCAGTACTTC. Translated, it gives CATSSFTQGVGETQYF.

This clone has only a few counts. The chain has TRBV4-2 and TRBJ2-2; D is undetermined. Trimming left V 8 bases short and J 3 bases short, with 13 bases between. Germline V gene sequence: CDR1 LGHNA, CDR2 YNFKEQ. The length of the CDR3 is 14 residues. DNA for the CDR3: TGTGCCAGCGGCCTCGGCCTACACACCGGGGAGCTGTTTTTT. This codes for CASGLGLHTGELFF.

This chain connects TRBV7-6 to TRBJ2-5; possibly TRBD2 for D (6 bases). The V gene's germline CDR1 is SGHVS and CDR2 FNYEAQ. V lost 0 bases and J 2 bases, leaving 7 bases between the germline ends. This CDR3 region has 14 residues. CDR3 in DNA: TGTGCCAGCAGCTTAGCGGGGGGACAAGAGACCCAGTACTTC. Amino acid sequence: CASSLAGGQETQYF.

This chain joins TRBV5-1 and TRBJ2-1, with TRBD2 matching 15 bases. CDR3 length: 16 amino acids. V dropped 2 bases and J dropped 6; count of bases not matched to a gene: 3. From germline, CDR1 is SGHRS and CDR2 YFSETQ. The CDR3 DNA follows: TGCGCCAGCAGCTTTCGGACTAGCGGGGGGGCCAATGAGCAGTTCTTC. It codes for CASSFRTSGGANEQFF.